This TCR beta chain was profiled in a study of beta chain features in type 1 diabetes. Findings of the study overall: Across patients, naive, central memory and Treg TCRB repertoires exhibited apparently greater similarity than was observed across healthy donors.

Per donor, one heparinised blood draw averaged roughly 110 mL. Sorted CD4+ subsets: naive, central memory, regulatory, stem cell-like memory (CD45RO/CCR7/CD25/CD127/CD95/CD27 panel). This clone was counted a few times. Antigen specificity is unknown. V lost 4 bases to trimming and J lost 5 bases; unmatched junction nucleotides: 4. The germline V gene has CDR1 MNHNS and CDR2 SASEGT. This CDR3 contains 14 residues. Every isolated RNA sample was fully reverse transcribed, so sequencing captured expressed TCRB transcripts. Sequenced naive, central memory and regulatory T cell samples produced an average of around 4 million reads. Using immunoSEQ multiplex PCR, the repertoire was profiled, and TCRdb retains in-frame clones only, with some absent. The sample yields roughly 310,000 clones, more than 9.5% seen once.

The sample comprised naive CD4+ T cells from blood. The receptor was derived from a woman in her 30s in good health. The gene calls are TRBV6-1 and TRBJ1-4; 7 bases are shared with TRBD1. The CDR3 loop is CASSGGGQNEKLFF. DNA for the CDR3: TGTGCCAGCAGTGGAGGGGGACAGAATGAAAAACTGTTTTTT.